The clone carrying this TCR beta chain was counted a few times. No antigen is known for it. TCRdb analysed the reads with MiXCR anew, one entry per CDR3 protein. Of about 250,000 distinct CDR3 sequences in the sample, about 17% are singletons; the top ten hold more than 45%. The data stem from a study of T cell repertoires in cytomegalovirus infection. Study-level findings and limits: Dominating the ex vivo response were TCR beta clonotypes that were CMV-specific and HLA-C-restricted.

This clonotype was sampled from a human donor in good health (CMV status not recorded). Some clones in this sample may be carry-over from other donors' samples. Sequenced: CD8+ T cells from PBMCs.

CDR3 nucleotide sequence: TGCAGCGTCTCCAGGGATGGCTACACCTTC. Protein product: CSVSRDGYTF. The chain carries TRBV29-1 and TRBJ1-2, with D maybe TRBD1 (5 bases). The CDR3 has 10 residues. Germline V gene data show CDR1 as SQVTM and CDR2 as ANQGSEA. The V end lost 6 bases, the J end lost 6 bases, and 8 bases lay between the germline ends.